These T cell receptor beta chains were read from a single sample in a study of blood T cells in healthy people across ages. TCRdb used MiXCR to reprocess the 5' RACE reads, holding one entry per CDR3 protein. The sample yields a few hundred thousand distinct CDR3 sequences, about 26% seen once. The same data also went into a second study, on T cells of mothers and their children.

Sample: blood. The source of these receptors is a boy aged 2-15 years in good health. Each CDR3 is given with its conserved first and last residue. Each record gives: clone size, D gene, V gene, J gene, CDR3 DNA, CDR3 protein. A D gene is named only where the DNA matches it firmly. Expanded clones get a size class; other rows say once, few or many, or leave the size out.

>many|-|TRBV21-1|TRBJ2-1
TGTGCCAGCAGCAAAAGCGGGAGCTCCTACAATGAGCAGTTCTTC
CASSKSGSSYNEQFF
>-|TRBD1|TRBV10-3|TRBJ2-7
TGTGCCATCAGTGGGACAGGGACCCCCAACGAGCAGTACTTC
CAISGTGTPNEQYF
>few|-|TRBV29-1|TRBJ2-2
TGCAGCGTCGTTGACGAGACCGGGGAGCTGTTTTTT
CSVVDETGELFF
>-|TRBD1|TRBV6-5|TRBJ2-1
TGTGCCAGCAGTTACAGAGGGGGCCAAATCTTC
CASSYRGGQIF
>many|TRBD2|TRBV7-2|TRBJ2-5
TGTGCCAGCAGCTTAGGGTCTAGCGGGGGCCCGTACCAAGAGACCCAGTACTTC
CASSLGSSGGPYQETQYF
>-|TRBD1|TRBV4-3|TRBJ2-2
TGCGCCAGCAGCCGGGGACAGGGGACTAGTGGGGACGGGGAGCTGTTTTTT
CASSRGQGTSGDGELFF
>-|TRBD2|TRBV5-1|TRBJ2-1
TGCGCCAGCAGCTCGACTAGCGGGGGGGCACTGGCTAAGAATGAGCAGTTCTTC
CASSSTSGGALAKNEQFF
>-|-|TRBV5-5|TRBJ2-1
TGTGCCAGCAGCCTCCAGAGCGAGTTTGCATACAATGAGCAGTTCTTC
CASSLQSEFAYNEQFF
>-|TRBD1|TRBV6-2/TRBV6-3|TRBJ1-1
TGTGCCAGCACCCACAGGGGCCACACTGAAGCTTTCTTT
CASTHRGHTEAFF
>-|-|TRBV25-1|TRBJ2-5
TGTGCCACCGAAGAGGGAGAGACCCAGTACTTC
CATEEGETQYF
>-|TRBD2|TRBV29-1|TRBJ2-5
TGCAGCTTTGGACTAGCGATGGAGACCCAGTACTTC
CSFGLAMETQYF
>few|TRBD1|TRBV29-1|TRBJ2-7
TGCAGCGTTGCCCCGGGACAGGGGGCACGCGAGCAGTACTTC
CSVAPGQGAREQYF
>few|-|TRBV12-3/TRBV12-4|TRBJ1-1
TGTGCCAGCAGATTATGGGGCGTCGACACTGAAGCTTTCTTT
CASRLWGVDTEAFF
>-|-|TRBV2|TRBJ2-5
TGTGCCAGCAGACGCTTAGAGACCCAGTACTTC
CASRRLETQYF
>-|TRBD2|TRBV10-3|TRBJ2-1
TGTGCCACCTGGGGACAAGCGGGAGCTACCGAGCAGCACTTC
CATWGQAGATEQHF
>many|TRBD1|TRBV7-9|TRBJ2-5
TGTGCCAGCAACCCGGGACAGGTGGGCGAGACCCAGTACTTC
CASNPGQVGETQYF
>-|-|TRBV11-2|TRBJ2-7
TGTGCCAGCAGCCCCACACTGAGCCCCCCCTCCTACGAGCAGTACTTC
CASSPTLSPPSYEQYF
>-|-|TRBV7-2|TRBJ2-7
TGTGCCAGCAGCTTCACCCTGGCCGAGCAGTACTTC
CASSFTLAEQYF
>few|-|TRBV29-1|TRBJ2-5
TGCAGCGTTGGAGACCACAGTGTTGGAGAGACCCAGTACTTC
CSVGDHSVGETQYF
>once|TRBD2|TRBV20-1|TRBJ2-3
TGCAGTGCAATAGCGGGAGGGCCAGATACGCAGTATTTT
CSAIAGGPDTQYF
>-|-|TRBV19|TRBJ1-5
TGTGCCAGTAGTTTCATTTGGGGAAGAATTAATCAGCCCCAGCATTTT
CASSFIWGRINQPQHF
>-|-|TRBV24-1|TRBJ2-3
TGTGCCACCCTGTTACGGCTGGAGGCGGAAGATACGCAGTATTTT
CATLLRLEAEDTQYF
>-|TRBD1|TRBV5-5|TRBJ1-1
TGTGCCAGCAGCTTAGGACAGGGGGGGAACACTGAAGCTTTCTTT
CASSLGQGGNTEAFF
>-|TRBD1|TRBV7-3|TRBJ2-3
TGTGCCAGCAGCTTAGGGGGGACAGGAGTCACAGATACGCAGTATTTT
CASSLGGTGVTDTQYF
>-|-|TRBV9|TRBJ2-5
TGTGCCAGCAGCGTAGGGGGTGCGGGACCAAGAACCCAGTACTTC
CASSVGGAGPRTQYF
>once|-|TRBV6-5|TRBJ2-7
TGTGCCAGCAGTTACTCGTCGGCGGGCTCCTACGAGCAGTACTTC
CASSYSSAGSYEQYF
>-|TRBD1|TRBV6-2/TRBV6-3|TRBJ2-1
TGTGCCAGCACTGGACAGGGTGGGTACAATGAGCAGTTCTTC
CASTGQGGYNEQFF
>-|-|TRBV3-1|TRBJ2-1
TGTGCCAGCAACGAAGGAGGGTCCTACAATGAGCAGTTCTTC
CASNEGGSYNEQFF
>few|-|TRBV18|TRBJ1-3
TGTGCCAGCTCACCACGGGTCAGCTCAGCTTCTGGAAACACCATATATTTT
CASSPRVSSASGNTIYF
>few|TRBD1|TRBV6-6|TRBJ1-1
TGTGCCAGCAGGGACAGGGGAGAGAACACTGAAGCTTTCTTT
CASRDRGENTEAFF
>few|-|TRBV29-1|TRBJ1-1
TGCAGCGTGACACGGGCGGCCCTGAACACTGAAGCTTTCTTT
CSVTRAALNTEAFF